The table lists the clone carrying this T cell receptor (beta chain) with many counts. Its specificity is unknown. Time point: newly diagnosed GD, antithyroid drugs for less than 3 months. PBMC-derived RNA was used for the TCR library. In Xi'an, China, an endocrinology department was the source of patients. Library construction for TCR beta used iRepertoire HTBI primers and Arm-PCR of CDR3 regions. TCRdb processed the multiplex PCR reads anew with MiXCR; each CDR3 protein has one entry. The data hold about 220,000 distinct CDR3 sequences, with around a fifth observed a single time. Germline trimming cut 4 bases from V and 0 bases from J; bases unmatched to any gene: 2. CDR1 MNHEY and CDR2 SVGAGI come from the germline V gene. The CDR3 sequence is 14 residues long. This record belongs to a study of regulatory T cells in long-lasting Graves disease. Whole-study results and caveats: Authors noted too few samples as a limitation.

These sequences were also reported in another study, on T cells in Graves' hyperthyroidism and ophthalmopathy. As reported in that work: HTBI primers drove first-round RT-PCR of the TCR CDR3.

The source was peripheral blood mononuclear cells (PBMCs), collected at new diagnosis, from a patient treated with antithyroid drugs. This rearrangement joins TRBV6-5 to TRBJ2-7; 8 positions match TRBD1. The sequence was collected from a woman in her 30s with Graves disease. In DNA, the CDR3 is TGTGCCAGCAGTTGGGACAGGAACTCCTACGAGCAGTACTTC. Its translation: CASSWDRNSYEQYF.